Below are 22 T cell receptor beta chains sequenced from a single sample in a study of high-grade serous ovarian cancer treatment subgroups. This table comes from immunoSEQ multiplex PCR, and its TCRdb copy is limited to in-frame clones, with some not included. Of more than 3,500 clones in the sample, 78% were seen once. Tumor tissue was taken before any definitive surgery or chemotherapy was given. Sequencing input: tumor tissue. These receptors were collected from a human donor with high-grade serous ovarian cancer.

The chain has TRBV4-3 and TRBJ2-7, with 8 positions matching TRBD1. The CDR3 is 16 residues long. CDR1 is LGHNA and CDR2 is YSLEER in the germline V gene. The junction had 7 bases not matched to a gene; V was cut back by 2 bases and J by 1 base. CDR3 DNA: TGCGCCAGCAGCCAATCGGCGACAGGGGAATCCTACGAGCAGTACTTC. It specifies CASSQSATGESYEQYF.

The V call is TRBV9, the J call TRBJ2-2; 8 bases line up with TRBD2. J gave up 0 bases and V 0 bases, and 10 bases lay outside the gene matches. CDR3 length: 19 amino acids. CDR1 and CDR2 from the germline V gene are SGDLS and YYNGEE. CDR3 sequence reads: CASSVAVVAGLSNTGELFF. Here the CDR3 DNA reads TGTGCCAGCAGCGTAGCCGTGGTAGCGGGGCTTTCGAACACCGGGGAGCTGTTTTTT.

The chain has TRBV28 and TRBJ2-6; D may be TRBD1 (5 bases). CDR1 is MDHEN and CDR2 is SYDVKM in the germline V gene. The CDR3 consists of 17 residues. The V and J ends lost 4 bases and 2 bases respectively, with 15 bases between them. Written as DNA, the CDR3 is TGTGCCAGCAGTTACCCGGCAGGGCAGGCTGGGGCCAACGTCCTGACTTTC. It yields the protein CASSYPAGQAGANVLTF.

CDR3 sequence reads: CASSIAGWEETQYF. The CDR3 DNA reads as TGTGCCAGTAGTATCGCCGGGTGGGAAGAGACCCAGTACTTC. The V call is TRBV19, the J call TRBJ2-5; D unclear. Germline CDR1 reads LNHDA; CDR2 reads SQIVND (reference sequence). Between the trimmed V and J ends, which lost 3 bases and 3 bases, there was a span of 11 bases. The CDR3 totals 14 residues. Full variable domain (rest looked up from reference TRBV19 and TRBJ2-5): DGGITQSPKYLFRKEGQNVTLSCEQNLNHDAMYWYRQDPGQGLRLIYYSQIVNDFQKGDIAEGYSVSREKKESFPLTVTSAQKNPTAFYLCASSIAGWEETQYFGPGTRLLVL.

The table lists this clone with a count of one. The chain couples TRBV6-5 to TRBJ1-5; D possibly corresponds to TRBD1 (5 bases). Trimming stripped 5 bases from V and 2 bases from J, with 13 bases between. CDR1 and CDR2 (germline): MNHEY, SVGAGI. This CDR3 is 15 amino acids long. CDR3 protein: CASSNGGAGNQPQHF. The CDR3 nucleotides are TGTGCCAGCAGTAATGGAGGGGCTGGCAATCAGCCCCAGCATTTT.

This clone was seen a single time. This chain uses TRBV5-8 with TRBJ2-1; TRBD2 aligns across 8 bases. With 1 base clipped from V and 2 bases from J, the junction kept 5 bases outside the gene matches. The CDR3 is 16 amino acids. The germline V gene encodes CDR1 SGHTS and CDR2 YDEGEE. CDR3 sequence (DNA): TGTGCCAGCAGCTTGCTACTAGCGGTAACCTACAATGAGCAGTTCTTC. Protein sequence: CASSLLLAVTYNEQFF.

The V gene is TRBV6-1, the J gene TRBJ2-1, with 9 bases identical to TRBD2. The CDR3 is made up of 16 amino acids. Germline loops: CDR1 MNHNS, CDR2 SASEGT. V was pared by 4 bases and J by 9 bases, with 13 bases of the junction left unmatched. Here the CDR3 DNA reads TGTGCCAGCAGTGTAAGATGGCTAGCGGGGTCATCTGAGCAGTTCTTC. It specifies CASSVRWLAGSSEQFF.

This clone was seen a handful of times. The chain recombines TRBV7-6 with TRBJ1-1; a possible D gene is TRBD1 (5 bases). The CDR3 runs 15 residues. V was cut by 5 bases and J by 5 bases, with 18 bases left in between. Per germline, CDR1 SGHVS and CDR2 FNYEAQ. The DNA for the CDR3 is TGTGCCAGCAGCCCTCCCAGGGAGGATGGTACTGAAGCTTTCTTT. Encoded protein: CASSPPREDGTEAFF.

V and J are TRBV11-1 and TRBJ2-7; D is perhaps TRBD1 (5 bases). Trimming took off 3 bases at V and 9 bases at J, with 21 bases between the two ends. Germline V gives CDR1 SGHAT, CDR2 FQDESV (reference sequence). CDR3 length: 15 residues. The CDR3 region is CASSFSPQGFDGQYF. CDR3 coding DNA: TGTGCCAGCAGCTTTTCCCCGCAGGGATTTGACGGGCAGTACTTC. Using reference TRBV11-1 and TRBJ2-7 for the parts outside the CDR3, the full variable domain is EAEVAQSPRYKITEKSQAVAFWCDPISGHATLYWYRQILGQGPELLVQFQDESVVDDSQLPKDRFSAERLKGVDSTLKIQPAELGDSAMYLCASSFSPQGFDGQYFGPGTRLTVT.

CDR3 nucleotides: TGTGCCAGCAGCCCGAATCGGCTAGCGGGGGGGTATCGCACAGATACGCAGTATTTT. Translating gives CASSPNRLAGGYRTDTQYF. The rearrangement joins TRBV5-4 to TRBJ2-3; 12 bases fit TRBD2. The germline gives CDR1 SGHNT, CDR2 YYREEE (reference sequence). The CDR3 length is 19 residues. The V and J ends lost 4 bases and 1 base, in that order; junction bases with no gene match: 13.

V and J are TRBV19 and TRBJ1-6; TRBD1 agrees at 7 bases. This CDR3 is built from 14 residues. The ends lost 11 bases at V and 3 bases at J; junction bases unmatched: 7. CDR1 and CDR2 from the germline V gene are LNHDA and SQIVND (reference sequence). The CDR3 loop is CASGGDSYNSPLHF. CDR3 bases: TGTGCCTCCGGGGGGGACAGCTATAATTCACCCCTCCACTTT.

The chain carries TRBV6-6 and TRBJ1-3; D gene unclear. CDR1 MNHNY and CDR2 SVGAGI come from the germline V gene (reference sequence). The length of the CDR3 is 13 residues. Trimming pared 8 bases from V and 0 bases from J, leaving 8 bases between. Here the CDR3 DNA reads TGTGCCAGCTCCCGCGGCTCTGGAAACACCATATATTTT. Protein product: CASSRGSGNTIYF.

This clone was detected only once. This sequence joins TRBV7-8 and TRBJ2-7; D may be TRBD1 (5 bases). This CDR3 has 13 amino acids. The ends were cut back, 1 base at V and 3 bases at J, with 7 bases in the middle. Germline V gene lookup returns CDR1 SGHVS and CDR2 FQNEAQ. CDR3 in amino acids: CASSLGTIYEQYF. The CDR3 nucleotides are TGTGCCAGCAGCTTAGGGACAATCTACGAGCAGTACTTC.

The V gene is TRBV29-1, the J gene TRBJ2-1; D is perhaps TRBD2 (7 bases). V lost 1 base, J lost 6 bases, and 22 bases lay in between. Germline V gives CDR1 SQVTM, CDR2 ANQGSEA. The CDR3 is 17 residues long. The CDR3 reads CSVEGGLGGPRSNEQFF. The CDR3 DNA reads TGCAGCGTTGAAGGGGGGTTGGGGGGGCCCCGTTCCAATGAGCAGTTCTTC.

DNA of the CDR3: TGTGCCAGCCGTTCGAATGAAAAACTGTTTTTT. Translation gives CASRSNEKLFF. V gene TRBV27 combines with J gene TRBJ1-4; no clear D. The length of the CDR3 is 11 residues. The V gene's germline CDR1 is MNHEY and CDR2 SMNVEV (reference sequence). Trimming shortened V by 8 bases and J by 5 bases, and 6 bases separated the two germline ends.

CDR3 sequence reads: CASTPGLNTEAFF. CDR3 bases: TGTGCCAGCACCCCGGGCCTTAACACTGAAGCTTTCTTT. The chain joins TRBV11-2 to TRBJ1-1; D is ambiguous. Germline lookup yields CDR1 SGHAT and CDR2 FQNNGV. This CDR3 has 13 residues. With 7 bases removed from V and 2 bases from J, the gap between germline ends came to 11 bases.

The chain couples TRBV5-1 to TRBJ2-2; 7 nucleotides align to TRBD1. The CDR3 is made up of 15 amino acids. Germline V gene lookup returns CDR1 SGHRS and CDR2 YFSETQ. With 3 bases clipped from V and 3 bases from J, the junction kept 5 bases outside the gene matches. The CDR3 sequence: CASSSGQRDTGELFF. CDR3 bases: TGCGCCAGCAGCTCGGGACAGAGGGACACCGGGGAGCTGTTTTTT. The full variable domain, rest sourced from reference TRBV5-1 and TRBJ2-2, is KAGVTQTPRYLIKTRGQQVTLSCSPISGHRSVSWYQQTPGQGLQFLFEYFSETQRNKGNFPGRFSGRQFSNSRSEMNVSTLELGDSALYLCASSSGQRDTGELFFGEGSRLTVL.

The CDR3 region is CASSPLTSGVSTDTQYF. CDR3 DNA: TGTGCCAGCAGCCCGCTGACTAGCGGGGTAAGCACAGATACGCAGTATTTT. The genes are TRBV13 and TRBJ2-3, with 11 positions matching TRBD2. The CDR3 length is 17 residues. Germline CDR1 reads PRHDT; CDR2 reads FYEKMQ (reference sequence). Losses at the gene ends were 5 bases for V and 0 bases for J; bases not matched to a gene: 7.

The chain recombines TRBV5-4 with TRBJ2-6; D is perhaps TRBD1 or TRBD2 (6 bases each). Germline lookup yields CDR1 SGHNT and CDR2 YYREEE (reference sequence). V was cut by 2 bases and J by 2 bases, with 8 bases left in between. This CDR3 has 15 amino acids. CDR3 nucleotide sequence: TGTGCCAGCAGCTTAGGGGGGCCTGGGGCCAACGTCCTGACTTTC. This codes for CASSLGGPGANVLTF.

V is TRBV2 and J is TRBJ1-2; TRBD1 might be the D (6 bases). Germline V gene sequence: CDR1 SNHLY, CDR2 FYNNEI. V was clipped by 3 bases and J by 4 bases, with 9 bases between them. This CDR3 spans 13 amino acids. The CDR3 sequence: CASSDWTAYGYTF. For the CDR3, the DNA is TGTGCCAGCAGTGATTGGACAGCCTATGGCTACACCTTC.

This clone appeared a single time. V is TRBV7-2 and J is TRBJ2-1, with D maybe TRBD2 (6 bases). The germline V gene encodes CDR1 SGHTA and CDR2 FQGNSA. The germline V and J ends were trimmed by 3 bases and 3 bases, with 6 bases remaining between them. The CDR3 is 13 residues long. CDR3 protein: CASSLDYYNEQFF. CDR3 coding DNA: TGTGCCAGCAGCTTGGACTACTACAATGAGCAGTTCTTC.

This rearrangement joins TRBV7-9 to TRBJ1-1; D not resolved. Germline values: CDR1 SEHNR, CDR2 FQNEAQ (reference sequence). The CDR3 totals 16 residues. Trimming left V 7 bases short and J 0 bases short, with 18 bases between. The CDR3 sequence is CASTSISGTMNTEAFF. In DNA, the CDR3 is TGTGCCAGCACCAGCATATCGGGTACCATGAACACTGAAGCTTTCTTT.